Here is one TCR beta chain with its context. Its antigen remains unknown. The data derive from a study of T cell responses to AZD1222 COVID-19 vaccine. General study findings and limits: Reportedly, nearly half the spike-specific TCRs target unmutated variant regions. Repertoires in all cases were sampled only once the peak T cell response had passed. Baseline seropositives among AZD1222 recipients totaled only six or seven.

Sequencing used immunoSEQ multiplex PCR; TCRdb keeps in-frame clones, though not all of them. The sample comprises fewer than 200,000 clones, around 90% of which are singletons, and about 6% rests with the top ten. The CDR3 is 14 residues long. Losses at the gene ends were 5 bases for V and 3 bases for J; bases not matched to a gene: 5. Germline-derived CDR1 and CDR2 are MNHEY and SVGAGI. The chain uses TRBV6-5 and TRBJ1-1; 8 bases agree with TRBD1. The sample was peripheral blood, taken on day 0 of AZD1222 vaccination. This receptor was taken from an adult in good health. Written as DNA, the CDR3 is TGTGCCAGCAGTCACAGGGGGAGGGACACTGAAGCTTTCTTT. Its translation is CASSHRGRDTEAFF.